The rows below give T cell receptor beta chains drawn from one sample of a study of read filtering for tumor transcriptome and immune sequencing. TCRdb used MiXCR to reprocess the reads, holding one entry per CDR3 protein. The sample has 39,000 or so distinct CDR3 sequences; roughly an eighth are singletons. Sequenced: a population of CD138-negative cells sorted from bone marrow. The receptors shown here come from a donor aged 40 or older with multiple myeloma. The CDR3 runs from the conserved cysteine through the conserved F or W. Fields, in order: V gene, clone size, J gene, D gene, CDR3 protein, CDR3 DNA. D genes are given only for firm matches. A clone size is listed for some rows: how often the clone was seen (once, few, many), or a class if it is expanded.

V: TRBV20-1
size: medium-sized
J: TRBJ2-1
D: TRBD1
CDR3: CSGQGLDEQFF
DNA: TGCAGTGGACAGGGTCTCGATGAGCAGTTCTTC

V: TRBV24-1
size: -
J: TRBJ2-1
D: TRBD2
CDR3: CATSALGASGGARGEQFF
DNA: TGTGCCACCAGTGCCCTAGGGGCTAGCGGGGGGGCCAGGGGTGAGCAGTTCTTC

V: TRBV6-2/TRBV6-3
size: many
J: TRBJ1-1
D: -
CDR3: CASSYFSLNTEAFF
DNA: TGTGCCAGCAGTTACTTCTCTTTGAACACTGAAGCTTTCTTT

V: TRBV11-2
size: -
J: TRBJ2-5
D: TRBD1
CDR3: CASSEHRQGWGAQETQYF
DNA: TGTGCCAGCAGCGAGCACAGACAGGGGTGGGGGGCGCAAGAGACCCAGTACTTC

V: TRBV4-1
size: many
J: TRBJ1-5
D: -
CDR3: CASSPFNSDQPQHF
DNA: TGCGCCAGCAGCCCCTTTAACTCCGATCAGCCCCAGCATTTT

V: TRBV20-1
size: medium-sized
J: TRBJ1-1
D: -
CDR3: CSAKGKVNTEAFF
DNA: TGCAGTGCTAAGGGGAAAGTGAACACTGAAGCTTTCTTT

V: TRBV6-2/TRBV6-3
size: -
J: TRBJ1-1
D: -
CDR3: CASSHSNDAFF
DNA: TGTGCCAGCAGCCATAGCAATGATGCTTTCTTT

V: TRBV6-1
size: many
J: TRBJ1-1
D: TRBD1
CDR3: CASSEPGQGATEAFF
DNA: TGTGCCAGCAGTGAACCGGGACAGGGGGCCACTGAAGCTTTCTTT

V: TRBV14
size: -
J: TRBJ2-3
D: -
CDR3: CASSQDQLAVTDTQYF
DNA: TGTGCCAGCAGCCAAGATCAGTTAGCGGTCACAGATACGCAGTATTTT

V: TRBV18
size: many
J: TRBJ1-4
D: TRBD1
CDR3: CASSPGTAEKLFF
DNA: TGTGCCAGCTCACCAGGGACAGCTGAAAAACTGTTTTTT

V: TRBV3-1
size: many
J: TRBJ2-7
D: TRBD2
CDR3: CASSQGAGDSYEQYF
DNA: TGTGCCAGCAGCCAAGGAGCGGGGGACTCCTACGAGCAGTACTTC

V: TRBV29-1
size: many
J: TRBJ1-1
D: -
CDR3: CSATGLMNTEAFF
DNA: TGCAGCGCAACGGGGCTCATGAACACTGAAGCTTTCTTT

V: TRBV5-6
size: many
J: TRBJ1-2
D: -
CDR3: CASSPWGGRDYGYTF
DNA: TGTGCCAGCAGCCCCTGGGGGGGCAGAGACTATGGCTACACCTTC

V: TRBV5-1
size: many
J: TRBJ2-5
D: -
CDR3: CASSSQETQYF
DNA: TGCGCCAGCAGCTCTCAAGAGACCCAGTACTTC

V: TRBV19
size: many
J: TRBJ2-3
D: TRBD1
CDR3: CASSPQGALGTQYF
DNA: TGTGCCAGTAGTCCTCAGGGGGCCCTTGGTACGCAGTATTTT

V: TRBV5-1
size: many
J: TRBJ1-2
D: -
CDR3: CASSGGSGTKPPYGYTF
DNA: TGCGCCAGCAGCGGAGGGAGTGGAACCAAACCCCCTTATGGCTACACCTTC

V: TRBV10-3
size: few
J: TRBJ2-7
D: -
CDR3: CAISQVIKSIRNYEQYF
DNA: TGTGCCATCAGCCAGGTTATCAAAAGCATCAGAAACTACGAGCAGTACTTC

V: TRBV18
size: -
J: TRBJ1-1
D: TRBD1
CDR3: CASQPPTGLTGAFF
DNA: TGTGCCAGCCAACCACCGACAGGGCTCACTGGAGCTTTCTTT

V: TRBV5-1
size: many
J: TRBJ2-3
D: -
CDR3: CASSFDGSWTDTQYF
DNA: TGCGCCAGCAGCTTCGACGGGAGTTGGACAGATACGCAGTATTTT

V: TRBV28
size: many
J: TRBJ1-1
D: -
CDR3: CASVLPRADTEAFF
DNA: TGTGCCAGCGTACTCCCCCGGGCGGACACTGAAGCTTTCTTT

V: TRBV20-1
size: many
J: TRBJ2-3
D: TRBD2
CDR3: CSARIRPRRTSGGARTDTQYF
DNA: TGCAGTGCTAGAATACGGCCCAGGAGGACTAGCGGGGGGGCTCGGACGGATACGCAGTATTTT

V: TRBV7-3
size: many
J: TRBJ2-1
D: TRBD2
CDR3: CASSLGTSGGQQFF
DNA: TGTGCCAGCAGCCTGGGGACTAGCGGGGGTCAGCAGTTCTTC

V: TRBV7-9
size: many
J: TRBJ2-5
D: -
CDR3: CASSSGRLQETQYF
DNA: TGTGCCAGCAGCTCTGGACGCCTACAAGAGACCCAGTACTTC

V: TRBV7-2
size: many
J: TRBJ2-1
D: -
CDR3: CASSFVSVYNEQFF
DNA: TGTGCCAGCAGCTTTGTCTCGGTCTACAATGAGCAGTTCTTC

V: TRBV18
size: many
J: TRBJ1-1
D: -
CDR3: CASSPLIGEGTEAFF
DNA: TGTGCCAGCTCACCACTGATAGGAGAGGGCACTGAAGCTTTCTTT

V: TRBV7-8
size: many
J: TRBJ1-1
D: -
CDR3: CASSLGGPGRGRNTEAFF
DNA: TGTGCCAGCAGCTTAGGGGGGCCTGGGCGGGGTAGGAACACTGAAGCTTTCTTT

V: TRBV5-1
size: -
J: TRBJ1-2
D: -
CDR3: CVSSLGAGDGYTF
DNA: TGCGTCAGCAGCTTGGGGGCAGGCGATGGCTACACCTTC

V: TRBV10-2
size: many
J: TRBJ2-3
D: TRBD2
CDR3: CASSDRANSGGTDTQYF
DNA: TGCGCCAGCAGTGATCGTGCGAATAGCGGGGGTACAGATACGCAGTATTTT

V: TRBV5-1
size: many
J: TRBJ2-7
D: TRBD1
CDR3: CASSLLQGAEVSHEQYF
DNA: TGCGCCAGCAGCTTATTACAGGGGGCTGAGGTATCCCACGAGCAGTACTTC

V: TRBV9
size: many
J: TRBJ1-1
D: TRBD1
CDR3: CASNTGTGGTEAFF
DNA: TGTGCCAGTAATACCGGGACAGGGGGCACTGAAGCTTTCTTT

V: TRBV24-1
size: medium-sized
J: TRBJ2-1
D: TRBD2
CDR3: CATSKTSGRGEQFF
DNA: TGTGCCACCAGTAAGACGAGCGGGAGAGGTGAGCAGTTCTTC

V: TRBV6-5
size: -
J: TRBJ1-3
D: -
CDR3: CASSPDTGNTIYF
DNA: TGTGCCAGCAGTCCCGATACTGGAAACACCATATATTTT

V: TRBV10-2
size: -
J: TRBJ1-1
D: -
CDR3: CATTPGGLTEAFF
DNA: TGCGCCACAACCCCGGGGGGGCTCACTGAAGCTTTCTTT

V: TRBV5-1
size: many
J: TRBJ2-3
D: -
CDR3: CASSLAAGLKTDTQYF
DNA: TGCGCCAGCAGCTTGGCGGCCGGTTTGAAGACAGATACGCAGTATTTT

V: TRBV20-1
size: many
J: TRBJ2-1
D: TRBD1
CDR3: CSARRETQGIYNEQFF
DNA: TGCAGTGCTAGGAGGGAGACACAGGGGATCTACAATGAGCAGTTCTTC

V: TRBV6-2/TRBV6-3
size: many
J: TRBJ1-2
D: -
CDR3: CASSYRSSYTF
DNA: TGTGCCAGCAGTTACCGATCTAGCTACACCTTC

V: TRBV6-1
size: many
J: TRBJ2-1
D: TRBD2
CDR3: CASSDFSGGAGSYNEQFF
DNA: TGTGCCAGCAGTGATTTTAGCGGGGGGGCGGGGTCCTACAATGAGCAGTTCTTC

V: TRBV7-3
size: medium-sized
J: TRBJ2-1
D: -
CDR3: CASSLSGDSYNEQFF
DNA: TGTGCCAGCAGCTTAAGCGGAGATTCCTACAATGAGCAGTTCTTC

V: TRBV27
size: many
J: TRBJ2-1
D: TRBD2
CDR3: CASSPGLAGGPRYNEQFF
DNA: TGTGCCAGCAGTCCAGGACTAGCGGGGGGGCCGCGGTACAATGAGCAGTTCTTC

V: TRBV20-1
size: few
J: TRBJ2-3
D: TRBD2
CDR3: CSVRRGGVSTDTQYF
DNA: TGCAGTGTTAGGCGCGGGGGGGTTAGCACAGATACGCAGTATTTT

V: TRBV28
size: many
J: TRBJ2-1
D: -
CDR3: CASSSLGPAYNEQFF
DNA: TGTGCCAGCAGTTCCCTAGGGCCTGCCTACAATGAGCAGTTCTTC

V: TRBV20-1
size: many
J: TRBJ2-7
D: TRBD2
CDR3: CSAPAGAYEQYF
DNA: TGCAGTGCTCCGGCGGGGGCCTACGAGCAGTACTTC

V: TRBV6-5
size: -
J: TRBJ1-5
D: -
CDR3: CASSSPLGWYSNQPQHF
DNA: TGTGCCAGCAGTTCCCCCCTTGGTTGGTATAGCAATCAGCCCCAGCATTTT

V: TRBV12-3/TRBV12-4
size: many
J: TRBJ1-5
D: -
CDR3: CASTRKGVGNQPQHF
DNA: TGTGCCAGCACTCGCAAGGGGGTTGGGAATCAGCCCCAGCATTTT

V: TRBV5-1
size: many
J: TRBJ2-1
D: -
CDR3: CASSLQQRPYNEQFF
DNA: TGCGCCAGCAGCTTGCAACAGAGACCCTACAATGAGCAGTTCTTC

V: TRBV19
size: -
J: TRBJ2-2
D: TRBD2
CDR3: CASTLTSSGRYTGELFF
DNA: TGTGCCAGTACCTTAACAAGCAGCGGGAGGTACACCGGGGAGCTGTTTTTT

V: TRBV4-2
size: many
J: TRBJ2-6
D: -
CDR3: CASSQATTGPGANVLTF
DNA: TGTGCCAGCAGCCAAGCCACGACTGGGCCTGGGGCCAACGTCCTGACTTTC

V: TRBV7-3
size: many
J: TRBJ2-1
D: TRBD1
CDR3: CASSLSQGPYNEQFF
DNA: TGTGCCAGCAGCTTATCACAGGGGCCCTACAATGAGCAGTTCTTC

V: TRBV5-1
size: -
J: TRBJ2-7
D: -
CDR3: CASSLETATQYF
DNA: TGCGCCAGCAGCTTGGAGACGGCTACGCAGTACTTC

V: TRBV12-3/TRBV12-4
size: many
J: TRBJ1-1
D: -
CDR3: CASSPSGTLGTEAFF
DNA: TGTGCCAGCAGTCCATCCGGCACCCTGGGGACTGAAGCTTTCTTT

V: TRBV3-1
size: many
J: TRBJ1-1
D: TRBD1
CDR3: CASSQDPGQGNTEAFF
DNA: TGTGCCAGCAGCCAAGATCCAGGACAGGGGAACACTGAAGCTTTCTTT

V: TRBV11-2
size: few
J: TRBJ2-2
D: TRBD1
CDR3: CASSLYRGTTRAATGELFF
DNA: TGTGCCAGCAGCTTATACAGGGGAACGACCCGGGCCGCCACCGGGGAGCTGTTTTTT

V: TRBV28
size: many
J: TRBJ1-2
D: TRBD1
CDR3: CASSLHRGQIGYTF
DNA: TGTGCCAGCAGTTTACACAGGGGGCAGATTGGCTACACCTTC

V: TRBV19
size: -
J: TRBJ1-2
D: TRBD1
CDR3: CASSIKPGTGKGHTF
DNA: TGTGCCAGTAGTATAAAACCCGGGACAGGGAAAGGACACACCTTC

V: TRBV20-1
size: -
J: TRBJ2-5
D: -
CDR3: CSANRGEETQYF
DNA: TGCAGTGCTAATAGGGGTGAGGAGACCCAGTACTTC